The 7 T cell receptor beta chains below were found in one sample sequenced in a study of shared T cell receptors in the human thymus. TCRdb's copy holds only in-frame clones and misses some; the assay was immunoSEQ multiplex PCR. The data hold over 450,000 clones, with around 78% observed a single time. The sample was also reused in another study, on human thymus T cells.

The sample was thymocytes. Receptor source: a boy in the first two years of life with a congenital heart defect.

The CDR3 DNA reads as TGTGCCAGCCGAGAGGGACAGGGGAATTACAATGAGCAGTTCTTC. As protein: CASREGQGNYNEQFF. This rearrangement joins TRBV27 to TRBJ2-1; 10 bases map to TRBD1. This CDR3 spans 15 amino acids. The germline gives CDR1 MNHEY, CDR2 SMNVEV (reference sequence). Unmatched junction bases numbered 8, after V lost 8 bases and J lost 4 bases.

V and J are TRBV5-6 and TRBJ2-3, with a tentative D call TRBD1 (6 bases). The CDR3 has 15 residues. V lost 7 bases, J lost 4 bases, and 19 bases lay in between. Germline V lookup: CDR1 SGHDT, CDR2 YYEEEE. The chain's CDR3 is CASLLGPGEPDTQYF. The CDR3 coding sequence is TGTGCCAGCCTCTTGGGGCCAGGGGAACCAGATACGCAGTATTTT.

This clone was detected only a few times. V gene TRBV19 combines with J gene TRBJ1-1, with 10 bases identical to TRBD1. Trimming took 10 bases from V and 3 from J; bases not matched to a gene: 14. The germline gives CDR1 LNHDA, CDR2 SQIVND (reference sequence). The CDR3 is 16 amino acids. As DNA, the CDR3 is TGTGCCACCCACCCACAGCAGACAGGGGGCTACACTGAAGCTTTCTTT. This encodes CATHPQQTGGYTEAFF.

The chain carries TRBV30 and TRBJ2-5, with D possibly TRBD2 on 7 matching bases. CDR3 length: 15 amino acids. Germline values: CDR1 GTSNPN, CDR2 SVGIG (reference sequence). Trimming took off 0 bases at V and 2 bases at J, with 13 bases between the two ends. The CDR3 here is CAWSVQGGGQETQYF. CDR3 coding DNA: TGTGCCTGGAGTGTACAGGGAGGGGGACAAGAGACCCAGTACTTC.

The chain links TRBV7-2 to TRBJ2-1; 14 nucleotides agree with TRBD2. Germline CDR1 is SGHTA and CDR2 is FQGNSA. The junction had 13 bases not matched to a gene; V was cut back by 4 bases and J by 8 bases. CDR3 size: 18 residues. This CDR3 reads CASSSGTSGGSGDDEQFF. Here the CDR3 DNA reads TGTGCCAGCAGCTCCGGGACTAGCGGGGGTTCGGGGGATGATGAGCAGTTCTTC.

V gene TRBV2 combines with J gene TRBJ2-7, with 10 bases lining up with TRBD2. With V trimmed by 4 bases and J by 6 bases, 9 bases remained unmatched. The germline CDR1 and CDR2 sequences are SNHLY and FYNNEI. This CDR3 comprises 15 residues. Here the CDR3 DNA reads TGTGCCAGCAGTGGTCTAGCGGGAGTCGAAGGCGAGCAGTACTTC. Translation gives CASSGLAGVEGEQYF.

V and J are TRBV19 and TRBJ1-5; a weak D match, TRBD1 (6 bases). Germline lookup yields CDR1 LNHDA and CDR2 SQIVND (reference sequence). The length of the CDR3 is 17 residues. V lost 6 bases, J lost 0 bases, and 18 bases lay in between. The CDR3 is CASSTYSGQHSNQPQHF. CDR3 DNA: TGTGCCAGTAGCACGTATAGTGGACAGCATAGCAATCAGCCCCAGCATTTT.